The 15 T cell receptor beta chains below were found in one sample sequenced in a study of identifying expanded T cells in peripheral blood. TCRdb's table, derived via immunoSEQ multiplex PCR, lists solely in-frame clones and lacks some. The sample contains fewer than 85,000 clones, almost 85% of which appear only once. The sequenced sample was blood. These receptors were collected from a person aged 18 to 75 in good health.

The chain employs TRBV28 and TRBJ1-2, with 7 bases lining up with TRBD1. The ends lost 6 bases at V and 3 bases at J; junction bases unmatched: 7. This CDR3 is 14 amino acids long. CDR1 is MDHEN, CDR2 SYDVKM, per germline. The CDR3 is CASSPGTDHYGYTF. CDR3 nucleotide sequence: TGTGCCAGCAGCCCAGGGACAGATCACTATGGCTACACCTTC.

CDR3 bases: TGCGCCAGCAGGAGGACAGGGGGCTACGAGCAGTACTTC. This codes for CASRRTGGYEQYF. This chain connects TRBV4-1 to TRBJ2-7; 10 nucleotides agree with TRBD1. J lost 3 bases, V lost 6 bases, and 2 bases had no gene match. This CDR3 comprises 13 residues. Germline V gene data show CDR1 as MGHRA and CDR2 as YSYEKL.

The rearrangement joins TRBV6-1 to TRBJ1-4; D unclear. The CDR3 consists of 14 residues. Germline lookup yields CDR1 MNHNS and CDR2 SASEGT. V was clipped by 11 bases and J by 0 bases, with 13 bases between them. The CDR3 DNA reads TGTGCCGCGCGGGCCGACGCAACTAATGAAAAACTGTTTTTT. It translates to CAARADATNEKLFF.

This chain links TRBV18 with TRBJ1-1; D is possibly TRBD1 (5 bases). The germline V gene has CDR1 KGHSH and CDR2 LQKENI. The V end lost 5 bases, the J end lost 3 bases, and 16 bases lay between the germline ends. The CDR3 is made up of 15 amino acids. This CDR3 is CASSAGNAGHTEAFF. The CDR3, as DNA: TGTGCCAGCTCAGCAGGGAACGCAGGGCACACTGAAGCTTTCTTT. Using reference TRBV18 and TRBJ1-1 for the parts outside the CDR3, the full variable domain is NAGVMQNPRHLVRRRGQEARLRCSPMKGHSHVYWYRQLPEEGLKFMVYLQKENIIDESGMPKERFSAEFPKEGPSILRIQQVVRGDSAAYFCASSAGNAGHTEAFFGQGTRLTVV.

J is TRBJ2-1 and V is TRBV4-1, with TRBD1 matching 7 bases. Germline V gene sequence: CDR1 MGHRA, CDR2 YSYEKL. The CDR3 is 14 amino acids. The V segment lost 1 base and the J segment 4 bases; nucleotides outside the gene matches: 1. Written as DNA, the CDR3 is TGCGCCAGCAGCCAAGGGACAGGTTACAATGAGCAGTTCTTC. Its protein is CASSQGTGYNEQFF.

The chain joins TRBV18 to TRBJ1-4; 7 nucleotides match TRBD1. Germline lookup yields CDR1 KGHSH and CDR2 LQKENI. The length of the CDR3 is 17 residues. V shed 1 base, J shed 0 bases, and the junction held 5 bases outside the gene matches. CDR3 loop: CASSPRSGGATNEKLFF. The CDR3 DNA reads TGTGCCAGCTCACCACGGTCAGGGGGAGCAACTAATGAAAAACTGTTTTTT.

This sequence joins TRBV6-5 and TRBJ2-2, with 7 bases lining up with TRBD1. Trimming took 3 bases from V and 2 from J; bases not matched to a gene: 6. CDR3 length equals 16 residues. Germline values: CDR1 MNHEY, CDR2 SVGAGI. CDR3: CASSYKGQHNTGELFF. CDR3 nucleotide sequence: TGTGCCAGCAGTTATAAGGGACAGCATAACACCGGGGAGCTGTTTTTT.

The V gene is TRBV11-1, the J gene TRBJ2-7; 9 nucleotides align to TRBD1. V lost 3 bases to trimming and J lost 4 bases; unmatched junction nucleotides: 4. In germline, CDR1 is SGHAT, CDR2 FQDESV (reference sequence). The CDR3 sequence is 14 residues long. The CDR3 here is CASSFGTGFYEQYF. The CDR3 coding sequence is TGTGCCAGCAGCTTCGGGACAGGGTTTTACGAGCAGTACTTC.

As to this clone: Other DNA sequences in this specimen translate into the identical CDR3. The chain joins TRBV19 to TRBJ1-5; tentatively, D is TRBD1 (5 bases). Germline V gene sequence: CDR1 LNHDA, CDR2 SQIVND (reference sequence). This CDR3 is 14 amino acids long. Between the trimmed V and J ends, which lost 5 bases and 1 base, there was a span of 9 bases. CDR3 sequence (DNA): TGTGCCAGTAGTGGCCAGGGCAGCAATCAGCCCCAGCATTTT. Protein product: CASSGQGSNQPQHF.

This chain connects TRBV7-8 to TRBJ2-2; the match to TRBD1 covers 8 bases. There are 15 residues in the CDR3. V lost 3 bases to trimming and J lost 2 bases; unmatched junction nucleotides: 2. Germline assignment: CDR1 SGHVS and CDR2 FQNEAQ. The CDR3 loop is CASSFGQGNTGELFF. The DNA for the CDR3 is TGTGCCAGCAGCTTTGGACAGGGAAACACCGGGGAGCTGTTTTTT.

The chain recombines TRBV29-1 with TRBJ1-2; tentative D call: TRBD1 (5 bases). Germline CDR1 SQVTM, CDR2 ANQGSEA. V was clipped by 3 bases and J by 5 bases, with 16 bases between them. There are 14 residues in the CDR3. The CDR3 nucleotides read TGCAGCGTTGATAGTGGAGAGGGGTCATATGGCTACACCTTC. Protein sequence: CSVDSGEGSYGYTF. Supplemented by reference TRBV29-1 and TRBJ1-2, the full variable domain reads SAVISQKPSRDICQRGTSLTIQCQVDSQVTMMFWYRQQPGQSLTLIATANQGSEATYESGFVIDKFPISRPNLTFSTLTVSNMSPEDSSIYLCSVDSGEGSYGYTFGSGTRLTVV.

V and J are TRBV7-8 and TRBJ1-1; the D is unclear. Germline CDR1 is SGHVS and CDR2 is FQNEAQ. V lost 3 bases, J lost 4 bases, and 12 bases lay in between. The CDR3 extends over 14 amino acids. The CDR3 spells CASSFVSPGTEAFF. CDR3 nucleotides: TGTGCCAGCAGCTTCGTCTCTCCAGGCACTGAAGCTTTCTTT.

This sequence joins TRBV29-1 and TRBJ1-2, with a weak D call TRBD1 (6 bases). Germline CDR1 reads SQVTM; CDR2 reads ANQGSEA. Trimming took 7 bases from V and 2 from J, leaving 14 bases between them. The CDR3 spans 13 residues. CDR3 DNA sequence: TGCAGCGCAGGGGACACAACCAACTATGGCTACACCTTC. Protein product: CSAGDTTNYGYTF.

The gene calls are TRBV5-1 and TRBJ2-1; no clear D. The CDR3 is made up of 13 amino acids. Germline CDR1 and CDR2: SGHRS and YFSETQ. Trimming removed 3 bases at V and 5 bases at J, with 9 bases between. As DNA, the CDR3 is TGCGCCAGCAGCTCCGGACCCCACAATGAGCAGTTCTTC. It encodes CASSSGPHNEQFF. Full variable domain (outside the CDR3, taken from reference TRBV5-1 and TRBJ2-1): KAGVTQTPRYLIKTRGQQVTLSCSPISGHRSVSWYQQTPGQGLQFLFEYFSETQRNKGNFPGRFSGRQFSNSRSEMNVSTLELGDSALYLCASSSGPHNEQFFGPGTRLTVL.

This chain joins TRBV18 and TRBJ1-4; D not certain. CDR1 KGHSH and CDR2 LQKENI come from the germline V gene. The CDR3 is 14 residues long. With 3 bases removed from V and 8 bases from J, the gap between germline ends came to 13 bases. CDR3 amino acids: CASSPPGGGEKLFF. The CDR3 DNA reads TGTGCCAGCTCACCCCCCGGCGGCGGGGAAAAACTGTTTTTT.